What follows are 20 T cell receptor beta chains derived from one specimen sequenced in a study of T cell responses to AZD1222 COVID-19 vaccine. Produced via immunoSEQ multiplex PCR; TCRdb's table is partial and in-frame only. The sample records about 100,000 clones, roughly 92% being singletons. Source: peripheral blood, taken on day 0 of AZD1222 vaccination. These receptors were obtained from an adult in good health.

V and J are TRBV6-5 and TRBJ1-2; D is unclear. Germline CDR1 MNHEY, CDR2 SVGAGI. Trimming cost V 6 bases and J 2 bases, with 10 bases left between them. The CDR3 runs 13 residues. CDR3 in DNA: TGTGCCAGCAGCCCCGGGTCCAACTATGGCTACACCTTC. Protein product: CASSPGSNYGYTF.

The DNA for the CDR3 is TGTGCCAGCAGTTCTACAGGTTTGCCCTCTTTCTACGAGCAGTACTTC. Protein product: CASSSTGLPSFYEQYF. The V call is TRBV6-5, the J call TRBJ2-7; weak D call: TRBD1 (5 bases). Germline V lookup: CDR1 MNHEY, CDR2 SVGAGI. CDR3 size: 16 residues. Trimming left V 4 bases short and J 3 bases short, with 19 bases between.

The V call is TRBV6-2 or TRBV6-3, the J call TRBJ1-5; D is undetermined. Germline V gene lookup returns CDR1 MNHEY and CDR2 SVGEGT. The CDR3 is made up of 14 amino acids. V was clipped by 5 bases and J by 5 bases, with 13 bases between them. The CDR3 DNA sequence: TGTGCCAGCAGTCGCGGTAGCGGTGATCAGCCCCAGCATTTT. Protein sequence: CASSRGSGDQPQHF.

This chain links TRBV19 with TRBJ1-4, with TRBD1 as a possible D gene (6 bases). V shed 4 bases and J shed 2 bases, with 11 bases lying between them. Germline V gene sequence: CDR1 LNHDA, CDR2 SQIVND (reference sequence). The CDR3 consists of 15 residues. The CDR3 here is CASSNRQGTNEKLFF. CDR3 nucleotide sequence: TGTGCCAGTAGTAATCGGCAGGGGACTAATGAAAAACTGTTTTTT.

The chain couples TRBV24-1 to TRBJ1-2; 8 bases are a match to TRBD1. The trim removed 3 bases at V and 5 bases at J, leaving 4 bases unmatched. The CDR3 contains 14 residues. The germline gives CDR1 KGHDR, CDR2 SFDVKD. CDR3 bases: TGTGCCACCAGTGATCACAGGGGGGGATATGGCTACACCTTC. Protein sequence: CATSDHRGGYGYTF.

V and J are TRBV2 and TRBJ2-6, with D perhaps TRBD1 (6 bases). The germline gives CDR1 SNHLY, CDR2 FYNNEI. CDR3 size: 16 residues. Trimming cost V 6 bases and J 0 bases, with 12 bases left between them. For the CDR3, the DNA is TGTGCCAGCAGCGGGGACACCAACTCTGGGGCCAACGTCCTGACTTTC. It is translated as CASSGDTNSGANVLTF.

This rearrangement joins TRBV7-9 to TRBJ1-1; the D gene is possibly TRBD1 (5 bases). Germline CDR1 reads SEHNR; CDR2 reads FQNEAQ (reference sequence). V was cut by 5 bases and J by 2 bases, with 12 bases left in between. There are 14 residues in the CDR3. Here the CDR3 DNA reads TGTGCCAGCAGCCCTACAGGAGTTAACACTGAAGCTTTCTTT. Its translation is CASSPTGVNTEAFF.

The chain combines TRBV10-2 with TRBJ2-2, with D uncertain. V lost 4 bases and J 6 bases, leaving 9 bases between the germline ends. Germline CDR1 and CDR2: WSHSY and SAAADI. The CDR3 is 13 residues long. CDR3 amino acids: CASSGSQPGELFF. In DNA form, the CDR3 reads TGCGCCAGCAGTGGAAGTCAACCCGGGGAGCTGTTTTTT.

The rearrangement links TRBV3-1 (or the pseudogene TRBV3-2) to TRBJ1-2, with D possibly being TRBD1 (6 bases). There are 15 residues in the CDR3. The V end lost 2 bases, the J end lost 7 bases, and 17 bases lay between the germline ends. Germline V gene sequence: CDR1 LGHDT, CDR2 YNNKEL (reference sequence). In DNA, the CDR3 is TGTGCCAGCAGCCAATTTGCCAGTAACAGGGCTGGCTACACCTTC. Protein sequence: CASSQFASNRAGYTF.

This clone was recorded only once. This specimen includes other DNA sequences encoding the same CDR3. V usage is TRBV5-4 and J usage is TRBJ2-7; a weak D match, TRBD2 (5 bases). Germline-derived CDR1 and CDR2 are SGHNT and YYREEE (reference sequence). V was clipped by 0 bases and J by 3 bases, with 7 bases between them. This CDR3 region has 13 residues. The CDR3 sequence: CASSLGTRYEQYF. CDR3 DNA sequence: TGTGCCAGCAGCTTGGGGACTCGCTACGAGCAGTACTTC.

This chain links TRBV19 with TRBJ1-1; TRBD1 might be the D (6 bases). The CDR3 length is 15 residues. The germline V gene has CDR1 LNHDA and CDR2 SQIVND (reference sequence). Trimming cost V 5 bases and J 0 bases, with 13 bases left between them. CDR3 DNA: TGTGCCAGTAGTGAATCGGACAGTATGAACACTGAAGCTTTCTTT. This sequence encodes CASSESDSMNTEAFF.

This sequence joins TRBV7-2 and TRBJ2-2; the match to TRBD1 covers 10 bases. CDR1 and CDR2 (germline): SGHTA, FQGNSA. V lost 5 bases and J lost 4; bases outside the gene matches: 4. This CDR3 has 15 amino acids. The CDR3 nucleotides read TGTGCCAGCAGCGGACAGGGGGGAGGCACCGGGGAGCTGTTTTTT. Residues: CASSGQGGGTGELFF.

The rearrangement links TRBV5-1 to TRBJ2-3, with 8 positions matching TRBD2. The V segment lost 2 bases and the J segment 5 bases; nucleotides outside the gene matches: 10. The CDR3 contains 16 residues. CDR1 is SGHRS and CDR2 is YFSETQ in the germline V gene. CDR3 nucleotides: TGCGCCAGCAGCTTATTAGCGGGAACGGTGGAAGATACGCAGTATTTT. This sequence encodes CASSLLAGTVEDTQYF.

The J gene is TRBJ1-4, the V gene TRBV4-1; TRBD1 might be the D (5 bases). The CDR3 sequence is 14 residues long. V was cut by 0 bases and J by 8 bases, with 10 bases left in between. The germline CDR1 and CDR2 sequences are MGHRA and YSYEKL. CDR3 sequence: CASSQDQGREKLFF. The CDR3 DNA reads TGCGCCAGCAGCCAAGACCAGGGAAGGGAAAAACTGTTTTTT.

The chain recombines TRBV5-6 with TRBJ2-1, with TRBD2 matching over 11 bases. CDR3 length equals 18 residues. Trimming removed 0 bases from V and 6 bases from J; junction bases left unmatched: 11. Germline CDR1 reads SGHDT; CDR2 reads YYEEEE. In DNA form, the CDR3 reads TGTGCCAGCAGCTTGGTTGGTCAGGGACTAGCGGTTCTCAATGAGCAGTTCTTC. It is translated as CASSLVGQGLAVLNEQFF.

The V gene is TRBV7-2, the J gene TRBJ2-7, with 10 positions matching TRBD2. Trimming at V came to 1 base and at J to 4 bases, leaving 10 bases not matched to a gene. The CDR3 is 17 residues long. Germline CDR1 reads SGHTA; CDR2 reads FQGNSA. The CDR3 reads CASSLVRASGSSYEQYF. The CDR3 DNA reads TGTGCCAGCAGCTTAGTGAGGGCTAGCGGGAGTTCTTACGAGCAGTACTTC.

V and J are TRBV27 and TRBJ2-2, with 8 nucleotides matching TRBD2. CDR3 length: 17 residues. Germline values: CDR1 MNHEY, CDR2 SMNVEV (reference sequence). V was pared by 5 bases and J by 1 base, with 9 bases of the junction left unmatched. For the CDR3, the DNA is TGTGCCAGCAGTCCCTGGGCTAGCGGGTTGAACACCGGGGAGCTGTTTTTT. Protein product: CASSPWASGLNTGELFF.

V usage is TRBV11-3 and J usage is TRBJ2-7; 13 nucleotides match TRBD2. V gave up 4 bases and J gave up 10 bases; unmatched junction bases: 7. Germline loops: CDR1 SGHNT, CDR2 YENEEA. There are 14 residues in the CDR3. For the CDR3, the DNA is TGTGCCAGCAGCTATACCGGACTAGCGGGAGTTCAGTACTTC. Amino acids: CASSYTGLAGVQYF.

This chain links TRBV28 with TRBJ2-7; D perhaps matches TRBD1 (5 bases). CDR1 and CDR2 (germline): MDHEN, SYDVKM. This CDR3 contains 14 residues. Between the trimmed V and J ends, which lost 4 bases and 6 bases, there was a span of 16 bases. Here the CDR3 DNA reads TGTGCCAGCAGTTCAGACAGAAGGTCGGGCGAGCAGTACTTC. Protein sequence: CASSSDRRSGEQYF. Full variable domain (missing parts from reference TRBV28 and TRBJ2-7): DVKVTQSSRYLVKRTGEKVFLECVQDMDHENMFWYRQDPGLGLRLIYFSYDVKMKEKGDIPEGYSVSREKKERFSLILESASTNQTSMYLCASSSDRRSGEQYFGPGTRLTVT.

The chain carries TRBV11-1 and TRBJ2-2; TRBD1 is a possible D gene (6 bases). The CDR3 runs to 15 residues. Per germline, CDR1 SGHAT and CDR2 FQDESV (reference sequence). Trimming pared 4 bases from V and 7 bases from J, leaving 16 bases between. CDR3 residues: CASSWEQGQGGELFF. The CDR3 bases are TGTGCCAGCAGCTGGGAACAGGGCCAAGGCGGGGAGCTGTTTTTT.